Listed below are T cell receptor beta chains from one sample, sequenced in a study of blood T cell repertoires in COVID-19. Measured with immunoSEQ multiplex PCR; TCRdb has only the in-frame clones, and not every one. This table holds a few hundred thousand clones, just under 90% found once. Sequenced material: PBMCs or T cells enriched from blood (not recorded which). The origin of the receptors is a young woman who had recovered from COVID-19. CDR3s include the opening cysteine and the closing phenylalanine or tryptophan. The D gene is left open where the match is weak. Size values are once, few and many counts, or a class for expanded clones, and some rows have none.

.	TRBD2	TRBV3-1/TRBV3-2	14	TRBJ2-7	CASSVGWGGNEQYF	TGTGCCAGCAGCGTAGGCTGGGGGGGGAACGAGCAGTACTTC
.	.	TRBV5-6	14	TRBJ2-4	CASTLSGAKNIQYF	TGTGCCAGCACCCTAAGCGGGGCCAAAAACATTCAGTACTTC
once	TRBD2	TRBV6-2/TRBV6-3	15	TRBJ2-7	CASSYEAGGSYEQYF	TGTGCCAGCAGTTACGAGGCGGGAGGATCCTACGAGCAGTACTTC
.	TRBD2	TRBV3-1/TRBV3-2	12	TRBJ2-1	CASKGLYNEQFF	TGTGCCAGCAAGGGACTATACAATGAGCAGTTCTTC
.	.	TRBV3-1/TRBV3-2	14	TRBJ1-2	CASSPRDINYGYTF	TGTGCCAGCAGCCCCCGGGACATAAACTATGGCTACACCTTC
.	TRBD2	TRBV3-1/TRBV3-2	15	TRBJ2-1	CASSQYPGGRLEQFF	TGTGCCAGCAGCCAGTATCCCGGCGGGAGGCTCGAGCAGTTCTTC
.	TRBD1	TRBV5-1	14	TRBJ1-2	CASRLDRGRHGYTF	TGCGCCAGCAGGCTCGACAGGGGGCGGCATGGCTACACCTTC
.	.	TRBV25-1	14	TRBJ2-7	CASSEDFTFYEQYF	TGTGCCAGCAGTGAAGACTTTACATTCTACGAGCAGTACTTC
.	.	TRBV6-5	13	TRBJ2-7	CASSWGSSYEQYF	TGTGCCAGCAGTTGGGGCAGCTCCTACGAGCAGTACTTC
.	.	TRBV18	18	TRBJ1-2	CASTRSPQGLLVNYGYTF	TGTGCCAGCACCCGAAGCCCACAGGGCCTCCTCGTTAACTATGGCTACACCTTC
.	TRBD1	TRBV29-1	17	TRBJ2-2	CSVGADRGPANTGELFF	TGCAGCGTTGGGGCCGACAGGGGCCCAGCGAACACCGGGGAGCTGTTTTTT
.	TRBD1	TRBV19	15	TRBJ2-1	CASSITGTEYNEQFF	TGTGCCAGTAGTATCACCGGGACAGAGTACAATGAGCAGTTCTTC
.	.	TRBV6-6	15	TRBJ1-5	CASSSTPATNQPQHF	TGTGCCAGCAGTTCGACACCTGCTACAAATCAGCCCCAGCATTTT
.	TRBD1	TRBV19	18	TRBJ1-5	CATRRTGGLALGNQPQHF	TGTGCCACCCGGAGGACAGGGGGGCTGGCTTTAGGCAATCAGCCCCAGCATTTT
.	.	TRBV19	16	TRBJ2-2	CASSPRSGYITGELFF	TGTGCCAGTAGTCCCCGGTCAGGATACATCACCGGGGAGCTGTTTTTT
.	TRBD2	TRBV7-6	17	TRBJ2-1	CASSSSTGGRSYNEQFF	TGTGCCAGCAGCTCAAGTACGGGAGGGAGGTCCTACAATGAGCAGTTCTTC
.	TRBD1	TRBV7-2	18	TRBJ1-4	CASSLAAYGTGEGEKLFF	TGTGCCAGCAGCTTAGCCGCGTACGGGACAGGGGAAGGTGAAAAACTGTTTTTT
.	TRBD2	TRBV7-9	17	TRBJ2-7	CASSFDSWTSRKYEQYF	TGTGCCAGCAGCTTCGATTCGTGGACTAGCAGAAAATACGAGCAGTACTTC
few	.	TRBV5-1	15	TRBJ2-5	CASSSLGGDQETQYF	TGCGCCAGCAGCTCCTTAGGAGGAGACCAAGAGACCCAGTACTTC
.	TRBD1	TRBV10-3	21	TRBJ2-1	CAISDLPGGDRALSIYNEQFF	TGTGCCATCAGTGACCTCCCAGGGGGGGACAGGGCTTTAAGTATCTACAATGAGCAGTTCTTC
.	.	TRBV9	14	TRBJ2-2	CASRRDRSTGELFF	TGTGCCAGCAGGCGAGACAGAAGCACCGGGGAGCTGTTTTTT
.	.	TRBV7-6	13	TRBJ2-7	CASSLESVYEQYF	TGTGCCAGCAGCTTGGAGAGTGTTTACGAGCAGTACTTC
.	.	TRBV5-1	15	TRBJ1-6	CASSNEQGDNSPLHF	TGCGCCAGCAGCAACGAACAGGGAGATAATTCACCCCTCCACTTT
.	.	TRBV30	14	TRBJ1-4	CAWSLGAGGEKLFF	TGTGCCTGGAGTCTGGGGGCGGGGGGTGAAAAACTGTTTTTT
once	.	TRBV5-1	15	TRBJ1-5	CASSFTGSRDQPQHF	TGCGCCAGCAGCTTCACGGGGTCGAGGGATCAGCCCCAGCATTTT
.	TRBD1	TRBV27	14	TRBJ1-5	CASSPLTGSQPQHF	TGTGCCAGCAGTCCCTTGACAGGGAGTCAGCCCCAGCATTTT
.	TRBD2	TRBV2	16	TRBJ2-7	CASSERASGMIYEQYF	TGTGCCAGCAGTGAAAGGGCTAGCGGGATGATCTACGAGCAGTACTTC
.	TRBD1	TRBV3-1/TRBV3-2	15	TRBJ1-5	CASSQAGQGHQPQHF	TGTGCCAGCAGCCAAGCGGGACAGGGGCATCAGCCCCAGCATTTT
.	.	TRBV19	15	TRBJ1-1	CASSTGDSMNTEAFF	TGTGCCAGTAGTACCGGAGACAGTATGAACACTGAAGCTTTCTTT
.	.	TRBV27	13	TRBJ1-1	CASSLLSNTEAFF	TGTGCCAGCAGCCTTCTATCGAACACTGAAGCTTTCTTT
once	TRBD2	TRBV10-1	13	TRBJ2-1	CASSGTSFNEQFF	TGCGCCAGCAGTGGGACTAGCTTTAATGAGCAGTTCTTC
once	.	TRBV27	17	TRBJ2-2	CASSSLLDSHIGGELFF	TGTGCCAGCAGTTCCCTCCTTGATTCCCACATTGGCGGGGAGCTGTTTTTT
once	TRBD2	TRBV6-5	15	TRBJ2-3	CASSPNSGSLNTQYF	TGTGCCAGCAGTCCGAATAGCGGGAGTTTAAATACGCAGTATTTT
.	TRBD1	TRBV5-1	14	TRBJ2-5	CASSLDRGGETQYF	TGCGCCAGCAGCTTGGACAGGGGCGGAGAGACCCAGTACTTC
.	TRBD2	TRBV11-1	14	TRBJ2-5	CASSPRAGRETQYF	TGTGCCAGCAGCCCCCGTGCCGGGAGGGAGACCCAGTACTTC
.	.	TRBV2	15	TRBJ1-2	CASSETGTTNYGYTF	TGTGCCAGCAGTGAAACGGGGACAACTAACTATGGCTACACCTTC
.	TRBD2	TRBV10-1	14	TRBJ2-7	CASSAGLAGDEQYF	TGCGCCAGCAGTGCAGGACTAGCGGGCGACGAGCAGTACTTC
.	.	TRBV29-1	14	TRBJ1-6	CSAGFGGSNSPLHF	TGCAGCGCCGGATTCGGCGGCTCCAATTCACCCCTCCACTTT
.	.	TRBV9	16	TRBJ2-1	CASSVAWESSYNEQFF	TGTGCCAGCAGCGTAGCGTGGGAGAGCTCCTACAATGAGCAGTTCTTC
.	.	TRBV4-1	17	TRBJ1-6	CASSQDLGGSYNSPLHF	TGCGCCAGCAGCCAAGATCTAGGGGGTTCCTATAATTCACCCCTCCACTTT
.	.	TRBV11-2	16	TRBJ2-1	CASSLLEGKSYNEQFF	TGTGCCAGCAGCTTACTTGAGGGCAAGTCCTACAATGAGCAGTTCTTC
few	.	TRBV6-6	13	TRBJ2-5	CASSYQARETQYF	TGTGCCAGCAGTTACCAGGCCCGAGAGACCCAGTACTTC
.	.	TRBV2	13	TRBJ1-2	CASFYFRVGGYTF	TGTGCCAGCTTTTACTTCAGGGTCGGTGGCTACACCTTC
once	.	TRBV3-1/TRBV3-2	14	TRBJ1-6	CASSAQAYNSPLHF	TGTGCCAGCAGCGCACAGGCGTATAATTCACCCCTCCACTTT
.	.	TRBV5-1	14	TRBJ2-7	CASSNRATSGEQYF	TGCGCCAGCAGCAACCGGGCTACCTCGGGAGAGCAGTACTTC
.	TRBD1	TRBV10-2	15	TRBJ2-7	CASSNTGTGSYEQYF	TGCGCCAGCAGTAATACCGGGACAGGATCCTACGAGCAGTACTTC
once	TRBD1	TRBV11-2	18	TRBJ1-1	CASRPLRGTARRNTEAFF	TGTGCCAGCAGACCCCTTAGGGGGACAGCCCGGAGGAACACTGAAGCTTTCTTT
.	TRBD2	TRBV5-1	17	TRBJ2-5	CASSLTGEAGWGETQYF	TGCGCCAGCAGCTTGACGGGTGAAGCGGGATGGGGAGAGACCCAGTACTTC
.	.	TRBV30	15	TRBJ2-1	CAWSATGSWESEQFF	TGTGCCTGGAGCGCAACGGGGAGTTGGGAGAGTGAGCAGTTCTTC
.	TRBD1	TRBV19	18	TRBJ1-5	CASSTSTGAQGNNQPQHF	TGTGCCAGTAGTACGAGCACAGGGGCCCAAGGGAACAATCAGCCCCAGCATTTT
.	.	TRBV9	13	TRBJ1-2	CASSVEGQSGYTF	TGTGCCAGCAGCGTAGAGGGACAAAGTGGCTACACCTTC
once	TRBD1	TRBV6-5	14	TRBJ2-2	CATKLDRTTGELFF	TGTGCCACGAAATTGGACAGGACCACCGGGGAGCTGTTTTTT